This T cell receptor (beta chain) emerged from a study of CD8+ T cells in alopecia areata. Study details: Patients in the treated group were given tofacitinib by mouth, 5 to 10 mg twice a day. Notes on the study in general: Against the mouse data, patients shared TCRs less clearly, possibly for HLA reasons.

cDNA serving as the sequencing template came from extracted, reverse transcribed RNA. Profiling relied on immunoSEQ multiplex PCR, and the TCRdb table lists in-frame clones only, not all of them. The profile covers some 130,000 clones, with 49% appearing a single time and around 19% taken by the ten largest. Germline V gene sequence: CDR1 GTSNPN, CDR2 SVGIG (reference sequence). The V end lost 6 bases, the J end lost 7 bases, and 13 bases lay between the germline ends. The CDR3 sequence is 12 residues long. Comment on this clone: Antigen: not known.

Sequencing was performed on CD8+ T cells sorted from blood, taken at week 0. The rearrangement joins TRBV30 to TRBJ2-1, with a weak D call TRBD1 (6 bases). The TCR originated in a human donor with alopecia areata. The CDR3 nucleotides are TGTGCCTGTGGACAGAGTATGAATGAGCAGTTCTTC. This codes for CACGQSMNEQFF.